These T cell receptor beta chains were read from a single sample in a study of Ad26.COV2.S vaccination and SARS-CoV-2 variants. TCRdb keeps only in-frame clones here, not all; method: immunoSEQ multiplex PCR. The sample lists about half a million clones; about nine tenths were seen once. The material sequenced was peripheral blood, taken in a trial of Ad26.COV2.S vaccine versus placebo. All receptors derive from a person aged 18-65 years who received the Ad26.COV2.S COVID-19 vaccine or a placebo. CDR3s include the opening cysteine and the closing phenylalanine or tryptophan. A D gene is named only where the DNA matches it firmly. Size is omitted from some rows. Given values are once, few, many or a class for expanded clones.

D	V	size	J	CDR3	DNA
NA	TRBV7-8	NA	TRBJ2-5	CASSSSSGLETQYF	TGTGCCAGCAGCTCCTCCTCCGGTTTGGAGACCCAGTACTTC
TRBD1	TRBV30	NA	TRBJ2-5	CAWSITPGQGRETQYF	TGTGCCTGGAGTATAACTCCGGGACAGGGACGGGAGACCCAGTACTTC
TRBD1	TRBV6-4	once	TRBJ2-1	CASRRTGSSYNEQFF	TGTGCCAGCAGGCGGACAGGTAGCTCCTACAATGAGCAGTTCTTC
TRBD1	TRBV6-2/TRBV6-3	NA	TRBJ1-2	CASSYSERRDRGDGYTF	TGTGCCAGCAGTTACTCCGAACGGCGGGACAGGGGTGATGGCTACACCTTC
NA	TRBV28	NA	TRBJ1-1	CASSLNREENTEAFF	TGTGCCAGCAGTTTAAATAGGGAGGAGAACACTGAAGCTTTCTTT
TRBD1	TRBV7-3	NA	TRBJ2-7	CASSRRGTDRLDEQYF	TGTGCCAGCAGCCGACGTGGTACGGACAGGTTGGACGAGCAGTACTTC
NA	TRBV27	NA	TRBJ1-3	CASSATRGARGGNTIYF	TGTGCCAGCAGCGCAACGAGGGGGGCGAGGGGTGGAAACACCATATATTTT
NA	TRBV12-5	NA	TRBJ2-2	CASGLGALDTGELFF	TGTGCTAGTGGTTTAGGGGCCTTGGACACCGGGGAGCTGTTTTTT
NA	TRBV2	NA	TRBJ1-2	CASRGGTYNYGYTF	TGTGCCAGCAGGGGAGGGACATATAACTATGGCTACACCTTC
TRBD1	TRBV7-8	NA	TRBJ2-1	CASSPRGSATAEQFF	TGTGCCAGCAGCCCCAGGGGGAGCGCTACAGCCGAGCAGTTCTTC
TRBD1	TRBV5-4	NA	TRBJ2-1	CASSPGTENNEQFF	TGTGCCAGCAGCCCCGGGACAGAGAACAATGAGCAGTTCTTC
NA	TRBV6-1	NA	TRBJ1-1	CASSAGTPFMNTEAFF	TGTGCCAGCAGTGCCGGGACACCATTTATGAACACTGAAGCTTTCTTT
NA	TRBV19	NA	TRBJ2-7	CASSQGITSYEQYF	TGTGCCAGTAGTCAGGGGATTACTTCCTACGAGCAGTACTTC
NA	TRBV19	NA	TRBJ1-6	CASKGVHNSPLHF	TGTGCCAGTAAAGGGGTCCATAATTCACCCCTCCACTTT
NA	TRBV12-1	NA	TRBJ2-7	CASSFVEDSYEQYF	TGTGCCAGCAGCTTTGTCGAGGATTCCTACGAGCAGTACTTC
TRBD2	TRBV18	NA	TRBJ2-5	CASSPRTSFGETQYF	TGTGCCAGCTCACCCAGGACTAGTTTTGGAGAGACCCAGTACTTC
NA	TRBV7-8	NA	TRBJ1-2	CASSLARGDYGYTF	TGTGCCAGCAGCTTAGCCAGAGGGGACTATGGCTACACCTTC
TRBD2	TRBV5-1	NA	TRBJ2-3	CASSLLTSDSTDTQYF	TGCGCCAGCAGCTTGCTGACTAGCGATAGCACAGATACGCAGTATTTT
NA	TRBV24-1	NA	TRBJ2-1	CATSEGGGSNEQFF	TGTGCCACCAGTGAGGGGGGCGGGAGTAATGAGCAGTTCTTC
TRBD1	TRBV5-1	NA	TRBJ1-1	CASSLSTGGVNTEAFF	TGCGCCAGCAGCTTGTCTACAGGGGGGGTGAACACTGAAGCTTTCTTT
NA	TRBV3-1/TRBV3-2	NA	TRBJ2-1	CASSHLPGDPNYNEQFF	TGTGCCAGCAGCCACCTACCGGGGGACCCAAACTACAATGAGCAGTTCTTC
NA	TRBV6-2/TRBV6-3	NA	TRBJ1-2	CASSYSFSYPRGDGYTF	TGTGCCAGCAGTTACTCCTTTTCTTATCCGAGGGGAGATGGCTACACCTTC
NA	TRBV10-3	once	TRBJ2-7	CASDKGVFGYEQYF	TGTGCCAGCGATAAGGGGGTGTTTGGCTACGAGCAGTACTTC
NA	TRBV6-1	NA	TRBJ2-1	CASSGRVFSSYNEQFF	TGTGCCAGCAGTGGACGTGTATTTAGCTCCTACAATGAGCAGTTCTTC
NA	TRBV30	NA	TRBJ1-1	CAWGEAATEAFF	TGTGCCTGGGGGGAGGCAGCCACTGAAGCTTTCTTT
NA	TRBV7-8	once	TRBJ2-5	CASSYRETQYF	TGTGCCAGCAGCTACAGAGAGACCCAGTACTTC
NA	TRBV16	once	TRBJ2-5	CASSQLRETQYF	TGTGCCAGCAGCCAATTAAGGGAGACCCAGTACTTC
NA	TRBV6-5	NA	TRBJ1-2	CASSYRGDGYTF	TGTGCCAGCAGTTACCGCGGTGATGGCTACACCTTC